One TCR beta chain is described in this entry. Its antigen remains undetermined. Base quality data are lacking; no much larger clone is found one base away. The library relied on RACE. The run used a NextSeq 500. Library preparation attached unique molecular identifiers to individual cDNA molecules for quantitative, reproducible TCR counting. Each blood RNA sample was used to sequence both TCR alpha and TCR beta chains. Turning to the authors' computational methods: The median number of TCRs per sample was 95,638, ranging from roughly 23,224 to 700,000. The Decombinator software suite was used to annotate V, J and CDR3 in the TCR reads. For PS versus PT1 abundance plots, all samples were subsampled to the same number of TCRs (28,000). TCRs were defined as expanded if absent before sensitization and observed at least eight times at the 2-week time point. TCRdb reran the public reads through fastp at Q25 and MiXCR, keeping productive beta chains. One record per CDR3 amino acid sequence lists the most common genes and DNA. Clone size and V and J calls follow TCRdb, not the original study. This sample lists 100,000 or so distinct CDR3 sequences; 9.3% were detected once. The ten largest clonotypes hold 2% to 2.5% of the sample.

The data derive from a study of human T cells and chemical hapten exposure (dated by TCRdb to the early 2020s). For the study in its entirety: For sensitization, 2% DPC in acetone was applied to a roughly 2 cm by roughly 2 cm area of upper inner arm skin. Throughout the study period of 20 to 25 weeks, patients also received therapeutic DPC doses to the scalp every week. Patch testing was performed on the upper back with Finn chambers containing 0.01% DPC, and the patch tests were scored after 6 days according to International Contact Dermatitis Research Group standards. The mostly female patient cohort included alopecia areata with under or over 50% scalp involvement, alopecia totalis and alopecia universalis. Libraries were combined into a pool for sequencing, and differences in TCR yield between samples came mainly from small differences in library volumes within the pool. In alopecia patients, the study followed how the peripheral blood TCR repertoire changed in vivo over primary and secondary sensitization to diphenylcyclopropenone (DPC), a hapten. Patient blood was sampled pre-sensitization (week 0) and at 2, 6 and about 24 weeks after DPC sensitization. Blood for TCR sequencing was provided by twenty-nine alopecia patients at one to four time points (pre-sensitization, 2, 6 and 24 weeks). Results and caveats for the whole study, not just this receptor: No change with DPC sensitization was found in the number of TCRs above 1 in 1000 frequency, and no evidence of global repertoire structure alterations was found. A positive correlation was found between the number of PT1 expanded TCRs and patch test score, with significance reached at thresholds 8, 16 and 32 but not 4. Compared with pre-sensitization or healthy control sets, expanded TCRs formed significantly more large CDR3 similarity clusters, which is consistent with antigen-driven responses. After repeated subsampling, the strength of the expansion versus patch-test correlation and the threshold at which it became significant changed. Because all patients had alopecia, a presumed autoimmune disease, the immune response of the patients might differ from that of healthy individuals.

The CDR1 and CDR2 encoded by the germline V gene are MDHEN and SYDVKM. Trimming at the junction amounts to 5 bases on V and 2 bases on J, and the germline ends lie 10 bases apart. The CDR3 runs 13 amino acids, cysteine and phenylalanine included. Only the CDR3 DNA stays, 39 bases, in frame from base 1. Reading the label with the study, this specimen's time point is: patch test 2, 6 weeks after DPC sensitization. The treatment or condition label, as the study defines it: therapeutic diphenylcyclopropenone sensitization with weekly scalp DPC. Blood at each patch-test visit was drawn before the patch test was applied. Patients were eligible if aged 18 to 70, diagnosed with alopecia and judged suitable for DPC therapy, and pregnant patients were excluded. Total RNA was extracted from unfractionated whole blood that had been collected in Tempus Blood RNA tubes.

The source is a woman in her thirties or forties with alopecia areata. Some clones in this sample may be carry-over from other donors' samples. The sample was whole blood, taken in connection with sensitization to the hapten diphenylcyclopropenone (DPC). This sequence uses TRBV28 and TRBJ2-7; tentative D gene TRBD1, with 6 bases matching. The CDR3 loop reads CASSVGQPYEQYF. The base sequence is TGTGCCAGCAGTGTCGGACAGCCCTACGAGCAGTACTTC.